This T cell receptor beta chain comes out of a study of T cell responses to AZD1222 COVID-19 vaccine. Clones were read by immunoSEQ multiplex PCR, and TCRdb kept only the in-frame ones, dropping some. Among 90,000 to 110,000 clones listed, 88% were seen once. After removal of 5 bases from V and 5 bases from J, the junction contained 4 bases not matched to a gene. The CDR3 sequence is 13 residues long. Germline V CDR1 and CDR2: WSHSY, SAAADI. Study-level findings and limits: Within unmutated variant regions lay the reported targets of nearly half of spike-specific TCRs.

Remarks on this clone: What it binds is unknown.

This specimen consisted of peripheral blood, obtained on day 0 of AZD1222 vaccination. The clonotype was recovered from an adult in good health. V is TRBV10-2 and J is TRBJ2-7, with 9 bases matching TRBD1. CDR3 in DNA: TGCGCCAGCAGTCGGGACAGGGTTAACGAGCAGTACTTC. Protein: CASSRDRVNEQYF.